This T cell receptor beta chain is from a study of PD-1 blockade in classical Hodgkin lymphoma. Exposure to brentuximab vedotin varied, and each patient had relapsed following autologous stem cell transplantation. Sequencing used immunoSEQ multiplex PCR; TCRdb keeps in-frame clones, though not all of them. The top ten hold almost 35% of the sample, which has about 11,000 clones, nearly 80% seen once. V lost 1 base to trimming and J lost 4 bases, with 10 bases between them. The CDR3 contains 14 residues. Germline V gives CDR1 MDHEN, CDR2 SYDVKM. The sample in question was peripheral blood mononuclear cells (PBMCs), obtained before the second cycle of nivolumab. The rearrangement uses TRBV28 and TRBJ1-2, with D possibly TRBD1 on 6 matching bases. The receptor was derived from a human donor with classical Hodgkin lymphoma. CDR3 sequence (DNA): TGTGCCAGCAGTTTATTCCCGGACAGCTATGGCTACACCTTC. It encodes CASSLFPDSYGYTF.